One sample yielded the 11 T cell receptor beta chains listed below, sequenced in a study of CD8 T cells in ankylosing spondylitis (dated by TCRdb to the late 2010s). Library generation was performed with 5' RACE. The listed sequencing device is Illumina HiSeq 2500. TCRdb redid the processing of the public reads, applying fastp at Q25 and MiXCR, and retained in-frame beta chains. Rows with a matching CDR3 protein are joined into one entry that keeps the most common DNA and genes. This sample comprises tens of thousands of distinct CDR3 sequences, under 5.5% of them detected only once. About 2% of the sample is taken by the ten largest. The sequencing input was blood, either unsorted or a sorted T cell fraction (not recorded which). The receptors were gathered from a male donor with ankylosing spondylitis or in good health (not recorded which).

This clonotype was seen ten or more times. V usage is TRBV18 and J usage is TRBJ2-1; TRBD2 aligns across 9 bases. The trim removed 6 bases at V and 4 bases at J, leaving 16 bases unmatched. Germline CDR1 and CDR2: KGHSH and LQKENI. The CDR3 totals 18 residues. The CDR3 here is CASSYRQGLAGIYNEQFF. The CDR3 coding sequence is TGTGCCAGCTCCTATCGACAGGGACTAGCAGGCATATACAATGAGCAGTTCTTC.

This clonotype came up many times. The rearrangement uses TRBV12-3 or TRBV12-4 and TRBJ2-3, with 8 nucleotides matching TRBD2. V gave up 6 bases and J gave up 1 base; unmatched junction bases: 6. The CDR3 spans 15 residues. The CDR3 spells CASRQTSAGTDTQYF. The CDR3 bases are TGTGCCAGCAGGCAGACTAGCGCCGGCACAGATACGCAGTATTTT.

This clonotype was seen only a few times. This chain links TRBV27 with TRBJ2-2; 10 nucleotides align to TRBD2. With V trimmed by 0 bases and J by 4 bases, 11 bases remained unmatched. The CDR3 runs to 19 residues. Germline CDR1 and CDR2: MNHEY and SMNVEV (reference sequence). In DNA, the CDR3 is TGTGCCAGCAGTTTATCCCCGGGACTAGCGTTGCTGGGCACCGGGGAGCTGTTTTTT. This codes for CASSLSPGLALLGTGELFF.

This clonotype was found many times. The chain is built from TRBV20-1 and TRBJ1-1, with D unclear. The CDR3 is made up of 13 amino acids. V dropped 3 bases and J dropped 0 bases, with 8 bases sitting between them. Germline-derived CDR1 and CDR2 are DFQATT and SNEGSKA (reference sequence). The CDR3 spells CSASRALNTEAFF. The CDR3 DNA is TGCAGTGCTAGTCGGGCCCTGAACACTGAAGCTTTCTTT.

The table lists this clonotype with many counts. The chain recombines TRBV5-1 with TRBJ1-2, with D unresolved. V gave up 4 bases and J gave up 5 bases, with 18 bases separating them. Germline CDR1 reads SGHRS; CDR2 reads YFSETQ. The CDR3 consists of 15 residues. The CDR3 is CASSPTVASSYGYTF. In nucleotides, the CDR3 is TGCGCCAGCAGCCCCACAGTGGCGTCCTCTTATGGCTACACCTTC.

This clonotype was seen many times. The chain links TRBV5-1 to TRBJ2-3; D is possibly TRBD1 (6 bases). CDR3 length equals 14 residues. Between the trimmed V and J ends, which lost 4 bases and 5 bases, there was a span of 14 bases. Germline CDR1 reads SGHRS; CDR2 reads YFSETQ. CDR3 nucleotide sequence: TGCGCCAGCAGCCTGGCAGGGGCGAAAGATACGCAGTATTTT. It is translated as CASSLAGAKDTQYF.

In this sample, this clonotype turned up many times. This chain uses TRBV4-3 with TRBJ2-3, with TRBD1 matching over 11 bases. The J segment lost 3 bases and the V segment lost 2 bases, leaving 7 bases of the junction unmatched. CDR3 length: 17 residues. CDR1 and CDR2 (germline): LGHNA, YSLEER. In DNA, the CDR3 is TGCGCCAGCAGCCAATCATCCCGGGACAGGGGGACAGATACGCAGTATTTT. It is translated as CASSQSSRDRGTDTQYF.

This clonotype was detected ten times or more. This chain connects TRBV4-2 to TRBJ1-6, with 8 bases lining up with TRBD1. This CDR3 has 19 amino acids. Unmatched junction bases numbered 10, after V lost 1 base and J lost 2 bases. Germline lookup yields CDR1 LGHNA and CDR2 YNFKEQ. The CDR3 loop reads CASSQGDRNSWAYNSPLHF. As DNA, the CDR3 is TGTGCCAGCAGCCAAGGGGACAGGAATAGTTGGGCCTATAATTCACCCCTCCACTTT.

This clonotype was counted ten times or more. The genes are TRBV20-1 and TRBJ2-6; D is unclear. The CDR3 runs 15 residues. From germline, CDR1 is DFQATT and CDR2 SNEGSKA (reference sequence). Trimming cost V 7 bases and J 0 bases, with 13 bases left between them. The CDR3 DNA reads TGCAGTGTTTCACCCACGGGCTCTGGGGCCAACGTCCTGACTTTC. The encoded protein is CSVSPTGSGANVLTF.

This clonotype has a count of ten or more. The rearrangement links TRBV20-1 to TRBJ2-3; TRBD2 aligns across 11 bases. CDR1 and CDR2 (germline): DFQATT, SNEGSKA (reference sequence). The CDR3 is 14 residues long. V was pared by 5 bases and J by 0 bases, with 1 base of the junction left unmatched. DNA of the CDR3: TGCAGTGCTGGGACTAGCGGAAGCACAGATACGCAGTATTTT. Residues: CSAGTSGSTDTQYF.

The table lists this clonotype with many counts. The chain employs TRBV2 and TRBJ1-5; D is perhaps TRBD1 (6 bases). V was shortened by 6 bases and J by 3 bases, with 12 bases between the two germline ends. The germline V gene encodes CDR1 SNHLY and CDR2 FYNNEI. This CDR3 contains 14 residues. Here the CDR3 reads CASRGGTFNQPQHF. The CDR3 DNA reads as TGTGCCAGCAGGGGGGGCACTTTCAATCAGCCCCAGCATTTT. Using reference TRBV2 and TRBJ1-5 for the parts outside the CDR3, the full variable domain is EPEVTQTPSHQVTQMGQEVILRCVPISNHLYFYWYRQILGQKVEFLVSFYNNEISEKSEIFDDQFSVERPDGSNFTLKIRSTKLEDSAMYFCASRGGTFNQPQHFGDGTRLSIL.